This T cell receptor beta chain was documented in a study of regulatory T cells in long-lasting Graves disease. General study results and limits: Results may be inaccurate due to the small sample size. Public clonotype sharing was higher in persistent than newly diagnosed patients.

This clonotype was observed a handful of times. What it recognizes is unknown. A much more abundant neighbour one base away suggests this may be a read error. Time point meaning: newly diagnosed GD, antithyroid drugs for less than 3 months. TCR sequences were obtained from RNA taken from PBMCs. CDR3 size: 15 residues. The germline CDR1 and CDR2 sequences are DFQATT and SNEGSKA (reference sequence). Both iRepertoire HTBI primers and Arm-PCR of CDR3 regions were used to build the TCR beta libraries. From the multiplex PCR reads, TCRdb called clonotypes with MiXCR, one entry per CDR3 protein. The data show roughly 610,000 distinct CDR3 sequences, approximately 16% seen once. These data were also reused for a study on T cells in Graves' hyperthyroidism and ophthalmopathy. As that study records: Researchers defined stable Graves' hyperthyroidism as no ophthalmopathy progression within 18 months.

This sequence was found in a man aged 18 to 29 with Graves disease. This specimen was peripheral blood mononuclear cells (PBMCs), taken at new diagnosis, from a patient treated with antithyroid drugs. The rearrangement links TRBV20-1 to TRBJ2-5, with D perhaps matching TRBD1 (6 bases). The CDR3: CSAGRPDRPQETRYF. Here the CDR3 DNA reads TGCAGTGCTGGCCGACCGGACAGACCCCAAGAGACCCGGTACTTC.